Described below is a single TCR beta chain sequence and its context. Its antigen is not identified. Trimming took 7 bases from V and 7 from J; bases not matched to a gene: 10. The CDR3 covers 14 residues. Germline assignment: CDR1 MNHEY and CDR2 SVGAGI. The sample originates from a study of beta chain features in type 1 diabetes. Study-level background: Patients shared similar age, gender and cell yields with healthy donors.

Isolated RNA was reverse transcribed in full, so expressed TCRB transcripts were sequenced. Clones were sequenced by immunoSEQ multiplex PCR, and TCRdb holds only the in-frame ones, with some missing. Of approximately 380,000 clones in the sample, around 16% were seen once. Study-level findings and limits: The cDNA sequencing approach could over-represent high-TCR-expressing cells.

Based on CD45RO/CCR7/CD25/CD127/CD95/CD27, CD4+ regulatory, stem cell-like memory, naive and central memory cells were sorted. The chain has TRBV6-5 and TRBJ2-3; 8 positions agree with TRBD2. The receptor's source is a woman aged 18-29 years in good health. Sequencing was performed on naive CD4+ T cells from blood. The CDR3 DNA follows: TGTGCCAGCACGGGAGCGGGAGTCGGACATACGCAGTATTTT. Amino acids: CASTGAGVGHTQYF.